The clone carrying this T cell receptor (beta chain) was seen a few times. Its specificity is not known. The data originate from a study of T-cell memory formation after mild COVID-19. The study's findings and limits: Chiefly within CM and EM were the contracting CD4+ clones; CD8+ ones were within EMRA. Clones contracting across day 15 to 85 had a balanced CD4/CD8 profile; later expanding clones leaned CD4+. Still unconfirmed is whether the second-wave clones peaking on day 37 recognized SARS-CoV-2.

Libraries for TCRalpha and TCRbeta carried sample barcodes and unique molecular identifiers via 5'RACE. Using its own MiXCR run on the 5' RACE reads, TCRdb lists one record per CDR3 protein. The sample includes 540,000 or so distinct CDR3 sequences, around 20% seen only once; the top ten take about 12%. V shed 5 bases and J 4 bases; nucleotides not matched to a gene: 9. Germline V gene sequence: CDR1 LNHDA, CDR2 SQIVND (reference sequence). This CDR3 is built from 15 residues. The V gene is TRBV19, the J gene TRBJ2-7; 9 bases line up with TRBD1. Sequenced: PBMCs or a T cell subset sorted from them (not recorded which). This TCR came from an adult woman who had mild COVID-19 (a few samples of this study predate the infection). Cell type and time point are not known. CDR3 region: CASSAPGTGQYEQYF. Here the CDR3 DNA reads TGTGCCAGTAGTGCCCCCGGGACAGGGCAGTACGAGCAGTACTTC.